Below are 2 T cell receptor beta chains sequenced from a single sample in a study of OX40 agonist ivuxolimab in advanced cancers. TCRdb keeps only in-frame clones here, not all; method: immunoSEQ multiplex PCR. The repertoire holds 82,000 or so clones, with 80% to 95% as singletons. The sequencing here drew on CD4+ or CD8+ T cells sorted from blood, taken in a trial of the OX40 agonist ivuxolimab. The source is an adult with an advanced solid tumor such as melanoma, head and neck, liver or kidney cancer.

The chain joins TRBV18 to TRBJ2-1; either TRBD1 or TRBD2 may supply D (7 bases each). CDR1 is KGHSH and CDR2 is LQKENI in the germline V gene. V was shortened by 3 bases and J by 6 bases, with 15 bases between the two germline ends. This CDR3 is built from 15 residues. The CDR3 region is CASSPTTGRGNEQFF. The CDR3 bases are TGTGCCAGCTCACCTACGACAGGGAGGGGCAATGAGCAGTTCTTC.

The J gene is TRBJ1-3, the V gene TRBV10-3; D ambiguous. The CDR3 is 14 residues long. V lost 3 bases, J lost 0 bases, and 6 bases lay in between. CDR1 is ENHRY, CDR2 SYGVKD, per germline. As DNA, the CDR3 is TGTGCCATCAGTGACACCAGCTCTGGAAACACCATATATTTT. Its protein is CAISDTSSGNTIYF.